Each of the 21 T cell receptor beta chains below was sequenced from the same sample in a study of T cell responses to AZD1222 COVID-19 vaccine. TCRdb's table, derived via immunoSEQ multiplex PCR, lists solely in-frame clones and lacks some. The sample carries more than 60,000 clones, 84% recorded once. This specimen was peripheral blood, taken on day 0 of AZD1222 vaccination. These receptors all stem from an adult in good health.

The chain carries TRBV6-2 or TRBV6-3 and TRBJ2-1; TRBD2 matches at 7 bases. The CDR3 is 15 amino acids. Trimming removed 6 bases from V and 4 bases from J; junction bases left unmatched: 9. Germline CDR1 and CDR2: MNHEY and SVGEGT. This CDR3 is CASRPTSGKYNEQFF. Written as DNA, the CDR3 is TGTGCCAGCAGACCTACGAGCGGGAAATACAATGAGCAGTTCTTC.

This rearrangement joins TRBV7-9 to TRBJ2-1, with 11 bases that match TRBD1. Germline lookup yields CDR1 SEHNR and CDR2 FQNEAQ (reference sequence). The V segment lost 5 bases and the J segment 5 bases; nucleotides outside the gene matches: 8. CDR3 length equals 16 residues. CDR3 region: CASSIWTGGENNEQFF. CDR3 DNA: TGTGCCAGCAGCATATGGACAGGGGGCGAAAACAATGAGCAGTTCTTC.

J is TRBJ2-6 and V is TRBV29-1, with D possibly matching TRBD1 (6 bases). Germline lookup yields CDR1 SQVTM and CDR2 ANQGSEA. The CDR3 contains 15 residues. V lost 6 bases, J lost 1 base, and 13 bases lay in between. CDR3 sequence: CSVRTVGSGANVLTF. The CDR3 region has the DNA TGCAGCGTAAGGACAGTGGGGTCTGGGGCCAACGTCCTGACTTTC.

The rearrangement links TRBV10-3 to TRBJ1-6, with 7 bases matching TRBD1. Germline CDR1 is ENHRY and CDR2 is SYGVKD. J gave up 7 bases and V 4 bases, and 4 bases lay outside the gene matches. The length of the CDR3 is 14 residues. The CDR3 spells CAISGQGQNSPLHF. The CDR3 DNA follows: TGTGCCATCAGTGGACAGGGTCAGAATTCACCCCTCCACTTT.

The V call is TRBV3-1 (or the pseudogene TRBV3-2), the J call TRBJ2-4; TRBD1 is a possible D gene (6 bases). Trimming shortened V by 4 bases and J by 0 bases, and 13 bases separated the two germline ends. The CDR3 sequence is 16 residues long. In germline, CDR1 is LGHDT, CDR2 YNNKEL (reference sequence). CDR3 coding DNA: TGTGCCAGCAGCCCCCCAGGGGCTCTAGCCAAAAACATTCAGTACTTC. This gives the protein CASSPPGALAKNIQYF.

The chain recombines TRBV11-3 with TRBJ1-1; tentative D call: TRBD1 (6 bases). Germline CDR1 reads SGHNT; CDR2 reads YENEEA. The length of the CDR3 is 13 residues. Trimming left V 5 bases short and J 8 bases short, with 15 bases between. DNA for the CDR3: TGTGCCAGCAGCGCGAGACAGGCCAAAGAAGCTTTCTTT. As protein: CASSARQAKEAFF.

This clone came up once. The chain employs TRBV29-1 and TRBJ2-3; no definite D call. The germline V gene has CDR1 SQVTM and CDR2 ANQGSEA. V was trimmed by 4 bases and J by 7 bases, leaving 15 bases between them. This CDR3 has 13 residues. CDR3 sequence reads: CSVAFGSDNTQYF. The CDR3 bases are TGCAGCGTTGCATTTGGTAGTGATAATACGCAGTATTTT.

This clone is a singleton in its sample. The chain is built from TRBV4-3 and TRBJ2-2; perhaps TRBD1 as D (6 bases). Deletions cut 5 bases from V and 0 bases from J, with 16 bases between. Germline values: CDR1 LGHNA, CDR2 YSLEER. The CDR3 extends over 17 amino acids. DNA for the CDR3: TGCGCCAGCAGCTCTCAAGGGCCAGGGGCGAACACCGGGGAGCTGTTTTTT. Translation: CASSSQGPGANTGELFF.

This clone has a handful of counts. This chain joins TRBV19 and TRBJ1-4, with D possibly being TRBD1 (5 bases). The V gene lost 7 bases and the J gene lost 8 bases, with 17 bases spanning the gap. The CDR3 has 14 amino acids. Germline CDR1 and CDR2: LNHDA and SQIVND (reference sequence). The CDR3 DNA is TGTGCCAGTACTTATGGGACTTTGCGGGAAAAACTGTTTTTT. As protein: CASTYGTLREKLFF.

The V call is TRBV10-3, the J call TRBJ2-3; 10 bases align to TRBD2. This CDR3 spans 17 amino acids. Germline V CDR1 and CDR2: ENHRY, SYGVKD. V lost 5 bases to trimming and J lost 4 bases; unmatched junction nucleotides: 12. In DNA form, the CDR3 reads TGTGCCATCAGTTCTAGGACTACTAGCGGGACAGCAGATACGCAGTATTTT. Amino acids: CAISSRTTSGTADTQYF.

The V gene is TRBV7-8, the J gene TRBJ2-1; a possible D gene is TRBD2 (6 bases). Trimming left V 4 bases short and J 1 base short, with 20 bases between. Germline V gives CDR1 SGHVS, CDR2 FQNEAQ. The CDR3 runs 18 residues. Written as DNA, the CDR3 is TGTGCCAGCAGCTCCCGGGACTTTCCTCCGGGTTCCTACAATGAGCAGTTCTTC. As protein: CASSSRDFPPGSYNEQFF.

This clone has only a few counts. J is TRBJ2-6 and V is TRBV7-9; tentatively, D is TRBD2 (5 bases). Between the trimmed V and J ends, which lost 3 bases and 2 bases, there was a span of 8 bases. The CDR3 is made up of 15 amino acids. From germline, CDR1 is SEHNR and CDR2 FQNEAQ (reference sequence). The CDR3 DNA follows: TGTGCCAGCAGCTTGAGGGAAGCTGGGGCCAACGTCCTGACTTTC. Translating gives CASSLREAGANVLTF.

This chain connects TRBV21-1 to TRBJ2-7; the D call in the table, TRBD1, was not verified against the DNA. TRBV21-1 is annotated as a pseudogene. The CDR3 totals 16 residues. The CDR3 spells CASRPKIGLQITPKYF. The CDR3 nucleotides are TGTGCCAGCAGGCCAAAAATTGGGCTACAGATAACGCCCAAGTACTTC.

This clone appeared once. The J gene is TRBJ2-7, the V gene TRBV10-1, with D uncertain. The CDR3 is made up of 17 amino acids. The germline gives CDR1 WNHNN, CDR2 SYGVQD (reference sequence). V was shortened by 3 bases and J by 3 bases, with 21 bases between the two germline ends. The CDR3 DNA reads TGCGCCAGCAGTGATCCGACCTTGGGAATACCCTTCTACGAGCAGTACGTC. Residues: CASSDPTLGIPFYEQYV.

This clone was picked up one time. V and J are TRBV2 and TRBJ2-3; D not certain. Between the trimmed V and J ends, which lost 4 bases and 1 base, there was a span of 6 bases. The CDR3 runs to 13 residues. From germline, CDR1 is SNHLY and CDR2 FYNNEI. The CDR3 protein is CASSVARTDTQYF. CDR3 nucleotide sequence: TGTGCCAGCAGTGTTGCACGCACAGATACGCAGTATTTT.

This clone was seen only a few times. Different DNA sequences within this sample yield the same CDR3. V usage is TRBV6-5 and J usage is TRBJ1-3, with D unresolved. This CDR3 contains 15 residues. V was cut by 0 bases and J by 1 base, with 7 bases left in between. The V gene's germline CDR1 is MNHEY and CDR2 SVGAGI. Here the CDR3 reads CASSYSRNSGNTIYF. The CDR3 DNA follows: TGTGCCAGCAGTTACTCGAGAAATTCTGGAAACACCATATATTTT.

The J gene is TRBJ2-4, the V gene TRBV11-2; D gene uncertain. There are 14 residues in the CDR3. Germline lookup yields CDR1 SGHAT and CDR2 FQNNGV. Trimming removed 4 bases from V and 8 bases from J, with 15 bases in between. The CDR3 here is CASSSILDPDIQYF. CDR3 DNA sequence: TGTGCCAGCAGCTCTATCCTCGACCCGGACATTCAGTACTTC.

The rearrangement uses TRBV5-5 and TRBJ1-2; D unresolved. This CDR3 comprises 14 residues. V lost 0 bases to trimming and J lost 7 bases, with 13 bases between them. Germline V lookup: CDR1 SGHKS, CDR2 YYEKEE (reference sequence). The CDR3 DNA sequence: TGTGCCAGCAGCTTGGCCGGAGCCCCGGGTGGCTACACCTTC. Its protein product is CASSLAGAPGGYTF.

The chain couples TRBV6-2 or TRBV6-3 to TRBJ2-7; D may be TRBD1 (5 bases). Trimming took off 4 bases at V and 7 bases at J, with 11 bases between the two ends. Per the germline V gene, CDR1 is MNHEY and CDR2 is SVGEGT. The CDR3 is 12 amino acids. The CDR3 here is CASSSGFREQYV. CDR3 bases: TGTGCCAGCAGTTCAGGGTTCAGGGAGCAGTACGTC.

The V call is TRBV7-2, the J call TRBJ2-1; D uncertain. Germline V gene sequence: CDR1 SGHTA, CDR2 FQGNSA. Trimming shortened V by 3 bases and J by 3 bases, and 6 bases separated the two germline ends. This CDR3 contains 13 residues. CDR3 sequence reads: CASSFGFYNEQFF. DNA for the CDR3: TGTGCCAGCAGCTTCGGGTTCTACAATGAGCAGTTCTTC.

The chain has TRBV6-1 and TRBJ2-1; D not certain. The V end was cut by 3 bases, the J end by 4 bases, with 7 bases between. This CDR3 is 13 amino acids long. Germline V gene data show CDR1 as MNHNS and CDR2 as SASEGT. The DNA for the CDR3 is TGTGCCAGCAGTGAGATGGGTTACAATGAGCAGTTCTTC. This sequence encodes CASSEMGYNEQFF.